Listed below are T cell receptor beta chains from one sample, sequenced in a study of blood T cell repertoires in COVID-19. Using immunoSEQ multiplex PCR, the repertoire was profiled, and TCRdb retains in-frame clones only, with some absent. The table has 270,000 or so clones, 86% seen once. The sample was peripheral blood. Receptors originate from a young woman with active or convalescent COVID-19. Each CDR3 is given with its conserved first and last residue. A D gene is named only where the DNA matches it firmly. Clone size appears in some rows only: once, few, many, or a class for an expanded clone.

V	size	J	D	DNA	CDR3
TRBV30	-	TRBJ1-6	-	TGTGCCTGGAGTGTACGGAGCAGCTCCTATAATTCACCCCTCCACTTT	CAWSVRSSSYNSPLHF
TRBV2	-	TRBJ2-1	TRBD1	TGTGCCAGCAGACCGGGACAGGCCAATGAGCAGTTCTTC	CASRPGQANEQFF
TRBV27	-	TRBJ2-7	-	TGTGCCAGCAGTTTAACAGGGTACTACGAGCAGTACTTC	CASSLTGYYEQYF
TRBV2	-	TRBJ2-3	TRBD2	TGTGCCAGCAGTGAAGCGACTAGCGCAGATACGCAGTATTTT	CASSEATSADTQYF
TRBV3-1/TRBV3-2	-	TRBJ1-4	-	TGTGCCAGCAGCCAAGCCCTCTCCCGAGTGACTAATGAAAAACTGTTTTTT	CASSQALSRVTNEKLFF
TRBV30	-	TRBJ1-1	-	TGTGCCTGGAGCCACCTGGGGGGGAACACTGAAGCTTTCTTT	CAWSHLGGNTEAFF
TRBV12-3/TRBV12-4	once	TRBJ1-3	-	TGTGCAGTGTCGGGGGGTACTGGAAACACCATATATTTT	CAVSGGTGNTIYF
TRBV7-6	-	TRBJ2-7	-	TGTGCCAGCAGCTTAGGGGCAGCCAGCTCCTACGAGCAGTACTTC	CASSLGAASSYEQYF
TRBV3-1/TRBV3-2	-	TRBJ2-7	-	TGTGCCAGCAGCCAACGCGGGACCGTGGCCTACGAGCAGTACTTC	CASSQRGTVAYEQYF
TRBV5-3	-	TRBJ2-5	-	TGTGCCAGAAGGCCCCGACGCAAAATCCCGTCGGGGACCCAGTACTTC	CARRPRRKIPSGTQYF
TRBV30	-	TRBJ2-7	TRBD1	TGTGCCTGGAGTAGGGTGGGGACAGAGAATTACGAGCAGTACTTC	CAWSRVGTENYEQYF
TRBV5-4	-	TRBJ1-6	-	TGTGCCAGCAGCTTTTCAGGGGCCGCCAGCTCCTATAATTCACCCCTCCACTTT	CASSFSGAASSYNSPLHF
TRBV11-2	-	TRBJ2-3	TRBD1	TGTGCCAGCAGCGGGACAGGGGGCTACTCCACAGATACGCAGTATTTT	CASSGTGGYSTDTQYF
TRBV27	-	TRBJ1-2	-	TGTGCCAGCAGTTCCGACAAAAACTATGGCTACACCTTC	CASSSDKNYGYTF
TRBV27	-	TRBJ2-5	-	TGTGCCAGCAGTTTATCTTCCAGAGGCGGGGAGACCCAGTACTTC	CASSLSSRGGETQYF
TRBV6-5	-	TRBJ1-1	TRBD1	TGTGCCAGCACCCGCGGACAGGGCACTGAAGCTTTCTTT	CASTRGQGTEAFF